The 19 T cell receptor beta chains below come from one sample, sequenced in a study of blood T cell repertoires in COVID-19. The data were produced by immunoSEQ multiplex PCR, yet TCRdb's version contains in-frame clones alone and is incomplete. The data contain a few hundred thousand clones, 82% of them singletons. Sequencing input: PBMCs or T cells enriched from blood (not recorded which). These receptors were collected from a man in his forties who had recovered from COVID-19.

V usage is TRBV2 and J usage is TRBJ1-1; D might be TRBD1 (5 bases). V shed 4 bases and J shed 1 base, with 10 bases lying between them. Germline V gene sequence: CDR1 SNHLY, CDR2 FYNNEI. This CDR3 contains 14 residues. The CDR3 DNA follows: TGTGCCAGCAGTGTCCGCGGGGCGAACACTGAAGCTTTCTTT. Protein product: CASSVRGANTEAFF.

The CDR3 DNA sequence: TGCGCCAGCAGCAGGGGACAGGGTACAAATCAGCCCCAGCATTTT. It codes for CASSRGQGTNQPQHF. This chain links TRBV10-1 with TRBJ1-5, with 9 bases aligning to TRBD1. V trimming: 6 bases; J trimming: 4 bases; junction bases outside the gene matches: 7. The CDR3 sequence is 15 residues long. Germline CDR1 reads WNHNN; CDR2 reads SYGVQD (reference sequence).

This clone was counted once. The chain is built from TRBV28 and TRBJ1-5; the D is unclear. CDR1 is MDHEN and CDR2 is SYDVKM in the germline V gene. Trimming shortened V by 8 bases and J by 0 bases, and 11 bases separated the two germline ends. The CDR3 runs to 14 residues. The CDR3 nucleotides are TGTGCCAGCGTCCCTTATCTTAGCAATCAGCCCCAGCATTTT. It encodes CASVPYLSNQPQHF.

The CDR3 reads CASSLAGQGEQYF. The CDR3 DNA follows: TGTGCCAGCAGCTTAGCCGGCCAGGGCGAGCAGTACTTC. The chain is built from TRBV7-2 and TRBJ2-7, with TRBD1 as a possible D gene (5 bases). CDR3 length: 13 residues. Trimming took off 0 bases at V and 6 bases at J, with 9 bases between the two ends. Germline CDR1 and CDR2: SGHTA and FQGNSA.

The chain has TRBV24-1 and TRBJ2-5; 7 bases match TRBD2. The germline V gene encodes CDR1 KGHDR and CDR2 SFDVKD. The CDR3 length is 14 residues. The trim removed 10 bases at V and 2 bases at J, leaving 9 bases unmatched. The CDR3 loop reads CATSSPGGQETQYF. The CDR3 DNA reads TGTGCCACTTCTTCACCGGGAGGACAAGAGACCCAGTACTTC.

This sequence joins TRBV28 and TRBJ1-1; weak D call: TRBD1 (6 bases). V gave up 7 bases and J gave up 6 bases, with 9 bases separating them. The CDR3 sequence is 11 residues long. Germline V gives CDR1 MDHEN, CDR2 SYDVKM. The CDR3: CASTYRAEAFF. The CDR3 DNA follows: TGTGCCAGCACCTACAGGGCTGAAGCTTTCTTT.

The rearrangement links TRBV28 to TRBJ1-3; 10 bases agree with TRBD1. Germline-derived CDR1 and CDR2 are MDHEN and SYDVKM. Germline trimming cut 3 bases from V and 8 bases from J; bases unmatched to any gene: 1. This CDR3 has 13 residues. The CDR3 reads CASSLDRGDTIYF. The CDR3 nucleotides are TGTGCCAGCAGTTTGGACAGGGGGGACACCATATATTTT.

The rearrangement links TRBV9 to TRBJ2-2; 9 bases map to TRBD2. Germline V gene data show CDR1 as SGDLS and CDR2 as YYNGEE. V shed 0 bases and J 4 bases; nucleotides not matched to a gene: 1. The CDR3 extends over 15 amino acids. CDR3 in DNA: TGTGCCAGCAGCGTAGGCGGGAGGGCCACCGGGGAGCTGTTTTTT. Amino acids: CASSVGGRATGELFF.

V gene TRBV10-2 combines with J gene TRBJ2-1; a possible D gene is TRBD2 (5 bases). This CDR3 has 16 amino acids. Trimming shortened V by 5 bases and J by 2 bases, and 16 bases separated the two germline ends. Per the germline V gene, CDR1 is WSHSY and CDR2 is SAAADI. The CDR3 reads CASSMLAAFAYNEQFF. DNA for the CDR3: TGCGCCAGCAGTATGCTAGCTGCTTTTGCCTACAATGAGCAGTTCTTC.

J is TRBJ1-1 and V is TRBV5-3; 8 bases fit TRBD1. TRBV5-3 is classed as an ORF, of uncertain function. The V and J ends lost 3 bases and 4 bases, in that order; junction bases with no gene match: 5. The CDR3 loop spans 14 amino acids. CDR3 bases: TGTGCCAGAAGCTCCGACAGGGGAGGCACTGAAGCTTTCTTT. Amino acid sequence: CARSSDRGGTEAFF.

The chain carries TRBV19 and TRBJ1-2, with D perhaps TRBD1 (5 bases). The CDR3 loop spans 15 amino acids. Trimming cost V 3 bases and J 4 bases, with 15 bases left between them. Germline loops: CDR1 LNHDA, CDR2 SQIVND (reference sequence). CDR3 nucleotides: TGTGCCAGTAGTATCGATGGCAGGGCTGGCTATGGCTACACCTTC. Translating gives CASSIDGRAGYGYTF.

The chain has TRBV29-1 and TRBJ2-5; D possibly corresponds to TRBD2 (5 bases). Germline loops: CDR1 SQVTM, CDR2 ANQGSEA. The V and J ends lost 7 bases and 2 bases respectively, with 14 bases between them. This CDR3 region has 13 residues. CDR3 nucleotides: TGCAGCGGCTATCGGACGGGACAAGAGACCCAGTACTTC. Its translation is CSGYRTGQETQYF.

This clone was seen a handful of times. The chain carries TRBV6-5 and TRBJ1-2; 7 bases agree with TRBD1. The CDR3 has 14 residues. Germline V lookup: CDR1 MNHEY, CDR2 SVGAGI. After removal of 4 bases from V and 3 bases from J, the junction contained 5 bases not matched to a gene. The CDR3 region has the DNA TGTGCCAGCAGTTTAGAGGGGGCCCACTATGGCTACACCTTC. Encoded protein: CASSLEGAHYGYTF.

The CDR3 protein is CAWSVSRAYGYTF. DNA of the CDR3: TGTGCCTGGAGTGTTTCCCGAGCCTATGGCTACACCTTC. This chain joins TRBV30 and TRBJ1-2; no reliable D call. Trimming removed 0 bases at V and 4 bases at J, with 9 bases between. The CDR3 has 13 amino acids. Germline V CDR1 and CDR2: GTSNPN, SVGIG (reference sequence).

V usage is TRBV6-5 and J usage is TRBJ1-2, with TRBD1 identical over 7 bases. Germline V gene sequence: CDR1 MNHEY, CDR2 SVGAGI. The CDR3 length is 15 residues. V trimming: 7 bases; J trimming: 4 bases; junction bases outside the gene matches: 12. The CDR3 DNA reads TGTGCCAGCACCTTCCTGGGGACAGTGGGCTATGGCTACACCTTC. It translates to CASTFLGTVGYGYTF.

The genes are TRBV28 and TRBJ1-1; weak D call: TRBD1 (5 bases). Trimming stripped 7 bases from V and 0 bases from J, with 15 bases between. Per germline, CDR1 MDHEN and CDR2 SYDVKM. The CDR3 loop spans 15 amino acids. The CDR3 spells CASTPGGRMNTEAFF. The DNA for the CDR3 is TGTGCCAGCACCCCGGGGGGTAGGATGAACACTGAAGCTTTCTTT.

CDR3 residues: CASSQVTEAFF. The CDR3 bases are TGTGCCAGTAGTCAGGTAACTGAAGCTTTCTTT. The V and J genes are TRBV19 and TRBJ1-1; the D is unclear. This CDR3 is 11 amino acids long. The germline CDR1 and CDR2 sequences are LNHDA and SQIVND (reference sequence). The ends were cut back, 5 bases at V and 5 bases at J, with 6 bases in the middle.

This chain links TRBV28 with TRBJ2-7, with 7 positions matching TRBD2. Germline CDR1 is MDHEN and CDR2 is SYDVKM. J gave up 3 bases and V 5 bases, and 7 bases lay outside the gene matches. The CDR3 totals 14 residues. CDR3 sequence reads: CASSETSRVYEQYF. CDR3 coding DNA: TGTGCCAGCAGTGAGACTAGCAGGGTCTACGAGCAGTACTTC.

The gene calls are TRBV18 and TRBJ1-5; 7 positions match TRBD1. The junction had 8 bases not matched to a gene; V was cut back by 6 bases and J by 9 bases. The CDR3 contains 13 residues. Germline CDR1 is KGHSH and CDR2 is LQKENI. DNA for the CDR3: TGTGCCAGCTCCCGGGGACAGTTTAGGCCCCAGCATTTT. Amino acid sequence: CASSRGQFRPQHF.